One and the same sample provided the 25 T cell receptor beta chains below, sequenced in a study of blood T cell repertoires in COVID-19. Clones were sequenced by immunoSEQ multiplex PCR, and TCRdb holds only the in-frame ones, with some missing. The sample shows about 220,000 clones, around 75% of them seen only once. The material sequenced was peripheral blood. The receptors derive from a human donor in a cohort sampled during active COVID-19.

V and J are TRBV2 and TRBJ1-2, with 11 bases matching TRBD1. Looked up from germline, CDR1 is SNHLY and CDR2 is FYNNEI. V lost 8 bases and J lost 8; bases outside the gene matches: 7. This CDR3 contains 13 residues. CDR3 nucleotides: TGTGCCAGCGTGGACAGGGGGCTGAGGGGCTACACCTTC. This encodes CASVDRGLRGYTF.

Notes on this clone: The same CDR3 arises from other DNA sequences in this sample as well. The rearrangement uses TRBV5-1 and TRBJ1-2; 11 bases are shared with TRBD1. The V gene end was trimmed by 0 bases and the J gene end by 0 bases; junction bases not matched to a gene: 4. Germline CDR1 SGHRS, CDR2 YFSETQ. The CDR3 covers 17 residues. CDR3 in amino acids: CASSLAGTGGPNYGYTF. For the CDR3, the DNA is TGCGCCAGCAGCTTGGCCGGGACAGGGGGGCCTAACTATGGCTACACCTTC.

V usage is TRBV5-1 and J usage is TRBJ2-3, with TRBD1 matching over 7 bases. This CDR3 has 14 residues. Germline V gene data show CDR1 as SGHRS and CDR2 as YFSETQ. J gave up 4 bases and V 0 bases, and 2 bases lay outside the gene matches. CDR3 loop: CASSLGQGADTQYF. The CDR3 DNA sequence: TGCGCCAGCAGCTTGGGGCAGGGGGCAGATACGCAGTATTTT.

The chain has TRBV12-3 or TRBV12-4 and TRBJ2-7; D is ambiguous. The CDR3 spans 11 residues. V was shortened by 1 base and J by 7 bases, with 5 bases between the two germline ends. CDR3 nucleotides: TGTGCCAGCAGTTTAGAGAGGGAGCAGTACTTC. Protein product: CASSLEREQYF.

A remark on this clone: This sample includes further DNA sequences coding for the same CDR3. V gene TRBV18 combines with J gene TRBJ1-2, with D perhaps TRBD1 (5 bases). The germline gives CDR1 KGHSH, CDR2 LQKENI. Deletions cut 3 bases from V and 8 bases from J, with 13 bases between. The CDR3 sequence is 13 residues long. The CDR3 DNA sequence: TGTGCCAGCTCACCTGACAGCCTGGGGGGCTACACCTTC. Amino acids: CASSPDSLGGYTF.

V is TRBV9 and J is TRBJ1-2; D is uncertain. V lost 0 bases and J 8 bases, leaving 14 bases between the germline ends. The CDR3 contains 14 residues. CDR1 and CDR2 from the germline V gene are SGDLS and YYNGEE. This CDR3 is CASSVDPSKLGYTF. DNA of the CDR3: TGTGCCAGCAGCGTAGACCCCTCGAAGCTAGGCTACACCTTC.

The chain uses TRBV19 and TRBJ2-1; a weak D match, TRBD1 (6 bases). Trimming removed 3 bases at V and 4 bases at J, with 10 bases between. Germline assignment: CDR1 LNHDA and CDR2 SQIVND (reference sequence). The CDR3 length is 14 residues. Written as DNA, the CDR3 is TGTGCCAGTAGTATTGGGGGCGAATACAATGAGCAGTTCTTC. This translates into CASSIGGEYNEQFF.

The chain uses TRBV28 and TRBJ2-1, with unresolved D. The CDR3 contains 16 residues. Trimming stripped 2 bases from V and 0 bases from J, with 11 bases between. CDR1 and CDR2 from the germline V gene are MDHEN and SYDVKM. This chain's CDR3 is CASSLEASSSYNEQFF. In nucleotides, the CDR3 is TGTGCCAGCAGTTTAGAGGCATCGAGCTCCTACAATGAGCAGTTCTTC.

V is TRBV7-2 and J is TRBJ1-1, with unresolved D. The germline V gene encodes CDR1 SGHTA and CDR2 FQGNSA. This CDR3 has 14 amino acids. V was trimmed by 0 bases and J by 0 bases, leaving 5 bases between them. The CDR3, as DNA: TGTGCCAGCAGCTTAGCCGGGGTGAACACTGAAGCTTTCTTT. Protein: CASSLAGVNTEAFF.

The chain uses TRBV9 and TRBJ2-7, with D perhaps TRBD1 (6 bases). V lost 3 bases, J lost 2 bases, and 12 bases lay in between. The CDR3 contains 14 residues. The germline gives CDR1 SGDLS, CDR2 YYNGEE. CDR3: CASSAGTTPYEQYF. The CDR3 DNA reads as TGTGCCAGCAGCGCGGGGACAACCCCCTACGAGCAGTACTTC. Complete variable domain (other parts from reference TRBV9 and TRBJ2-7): DSGVTQTPKHLITATGQRVTLRCSPRSGDLSVYWYQQSLDQGLQFLIQYYNGEERAKGNILERFSAQQFPDLHSELNLSSLELGDSALYFCASSAGTTPYEQYFGPGTRLTVT.

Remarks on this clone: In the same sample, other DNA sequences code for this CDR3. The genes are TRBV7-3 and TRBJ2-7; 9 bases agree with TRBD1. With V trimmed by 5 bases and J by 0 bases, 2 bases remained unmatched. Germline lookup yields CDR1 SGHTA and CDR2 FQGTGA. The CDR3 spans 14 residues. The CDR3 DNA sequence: TGTGCCAGCAGCCCGGACAGGGGCTCCTACGAGCAGTACTTC. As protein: CASSPDRGSYEQYF.

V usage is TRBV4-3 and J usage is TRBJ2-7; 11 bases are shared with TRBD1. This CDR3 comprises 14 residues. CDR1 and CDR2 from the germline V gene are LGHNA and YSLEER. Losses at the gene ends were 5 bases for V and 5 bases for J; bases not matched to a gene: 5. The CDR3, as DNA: TGCGCCAGCAGCACCCGGACAGGGGGCGACGAGCAGTACTTC. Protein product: CASSTRTGGDEQYF.

The CDR3 sequence: CASSQDSGRSSSYEQYF. CDR3 coding DNA: TGTGCCAGCAGCCAAGATAGCGGGAGATCCAGTTCCTACGAGCAGTACTTC. The rearrangement uses TRBV3-1 (or the pseudogene TRBV3-2) and TRBJ2-7; 9 bases align to TRBD2. V lost 0 bases to trimming and J lost 1 base; unmatched junction nucleotides: 7. The CDR3 spans 17 residues. CDR1 LGHDT and CDR2 YNNKEL come from the germline V gene (reference sequence).

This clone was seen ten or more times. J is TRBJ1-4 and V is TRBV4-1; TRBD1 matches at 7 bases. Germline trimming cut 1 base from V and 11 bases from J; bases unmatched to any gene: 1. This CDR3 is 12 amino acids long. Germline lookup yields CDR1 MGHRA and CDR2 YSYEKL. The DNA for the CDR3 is TGCGCCAGCAGCCAAGGCAGGGGGAAACTGTTTTTT. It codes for CASSQGRGKLFF.

The CDR3 reads CASSQDMDREYGWTEAFF. The CDR3 DNA follows: TGCGCCAGCAGCCAAGATATGGACAGGGAATATGGCTGGACTGAAGCTTTCTTT. The chain is built from TRBV4-3 and TRBJ1-1; the match to TRBD1 covers 8 bases. CDR3 length equals 18 residues. V was pared by 0 bases and J by 5 bases, with 14 bases of the junction left unmatched. CDR1 is LGHNA, CDR2 YSLEER, per germline.

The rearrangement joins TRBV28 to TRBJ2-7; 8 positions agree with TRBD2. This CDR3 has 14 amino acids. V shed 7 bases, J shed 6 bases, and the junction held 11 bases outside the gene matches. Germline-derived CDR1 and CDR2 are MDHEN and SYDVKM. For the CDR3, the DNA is TGTGCCAGCAACGGCCGGCTAGCGGGTGCCGAGCAGTACTTC. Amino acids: CASNGRLAGAEQYF.

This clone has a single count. The DNA for the CDR3 is TGTGCCAGCAGCGTCGGACAGGCGGGGGAGCAGTACTTC. Translated: CASSVGQAGEQYF. The rearrangement links TRBV9 to TRBJ2-7, with TRBD1 as a possible D gene (7 bases). Deletions cut 2 bases from V and 7 bases from J, with 13 bases between. CDR1 is SGDLS, CDR2 YYNGEE, per germline. The CDR3 contains 13 residues.

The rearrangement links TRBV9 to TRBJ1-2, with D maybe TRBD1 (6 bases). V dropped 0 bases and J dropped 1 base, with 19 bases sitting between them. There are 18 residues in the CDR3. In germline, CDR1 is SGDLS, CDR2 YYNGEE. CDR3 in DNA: TGTGCCAGCAGCGTAGCTGTGGACAGAGACGACTTTAACTATGGCTACACCTTC. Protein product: CASSVAVDRDDFNYGYTF.

The CDR3 reads CASSLTSGSYNEQFF. The CDR3 DNA follows: TGCGCCAGCAGCTTGACTAGCGGTTCCTACAATGAGCAGTTCTTC. The chain is built from TRBV5-1 and TRBJ2-1, with 8 nucleotides matching TRBD2. Trimming cost V 1 base and J 1 base; bases outside gene matches: 1. Germline V CDR1 and CDR2: SGHRS, YFSETQ. The CDR3 extends over 15 amino acids.

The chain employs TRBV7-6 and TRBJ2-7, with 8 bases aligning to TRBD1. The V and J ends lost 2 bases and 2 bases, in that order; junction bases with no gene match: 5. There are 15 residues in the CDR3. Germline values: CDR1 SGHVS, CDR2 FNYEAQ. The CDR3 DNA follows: TGTGCCAGCAGCTTATCAGGGGGCAACACCTACGAGCAGTACTTC. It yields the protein CASSLSGGNTYEQYF. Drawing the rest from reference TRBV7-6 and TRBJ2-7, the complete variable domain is GAGVSQSPRYKVTKRGQDVALRCDPISGHVSLYWYRQALGQGPEFLTYFNYEAQQDKSGLPNDRFSAERPEGSISTLTIQRTEQRDSAMYRCASSLSGGNTYEQYFGPGTRLTVT.

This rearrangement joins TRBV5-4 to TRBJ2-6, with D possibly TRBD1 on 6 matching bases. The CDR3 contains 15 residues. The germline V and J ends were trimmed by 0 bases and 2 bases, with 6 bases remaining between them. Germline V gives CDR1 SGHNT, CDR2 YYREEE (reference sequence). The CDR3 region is CASSLDRAGANVLTF. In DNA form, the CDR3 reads TGTGCCAGCAGCTTGGACAGGGCTGGGGCCAACGTCCTGACTTTC.

CDR3 sequence: CASSPPAGDNSPLHF. DNA for the CDR3: TGTGCCAGCAGTCCCCCGGCAGGGGATAATTCACCCCTCCACTTT. The J gene is TRBJ1-6, the V gene TRBV6-6, with a possible D match to TRBD1 (6 bases). The ends were cut back, 5 bases at V and 5 bases at J, with 13 bases in the middle. The germline V gene encodes CDR1 MNHNY and CDR2 SVGAGI (reference sequence). The CDR3 is made up of 15 amino acids.

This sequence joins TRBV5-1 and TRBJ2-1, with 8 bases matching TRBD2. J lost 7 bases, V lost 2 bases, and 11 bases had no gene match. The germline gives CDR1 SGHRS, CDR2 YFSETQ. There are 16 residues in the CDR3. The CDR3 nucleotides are TGCGCCAGCAGCTTTAACGGGAGGGCCCAGGGGAATGAGCAGTTCTTC. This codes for CASSFNGRAQGNEQFF.

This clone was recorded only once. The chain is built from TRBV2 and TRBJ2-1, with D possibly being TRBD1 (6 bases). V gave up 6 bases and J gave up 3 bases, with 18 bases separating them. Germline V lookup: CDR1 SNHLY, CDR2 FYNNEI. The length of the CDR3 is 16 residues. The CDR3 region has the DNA TGTGCCAGCAGCGCACAGGGAACCAACTACTACAATGAGCAGTTCTTC. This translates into CASSAQGTNYYNEQFF. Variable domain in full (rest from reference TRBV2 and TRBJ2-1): EPEVTQTPSHQVTQMGQEVILRCVPISNHLYFYWYRQILGQKVEFLVSFYNNEISEKSEIFDDQFSVERPDGSNFTLKIRSTKLEDSAMYFCASSAQGTNYYNEQFFGPGTRLTVL.

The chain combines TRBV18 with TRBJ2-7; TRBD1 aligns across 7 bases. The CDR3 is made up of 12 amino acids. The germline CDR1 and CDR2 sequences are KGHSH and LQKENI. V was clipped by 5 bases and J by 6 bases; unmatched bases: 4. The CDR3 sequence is CASSSGQPEQYF. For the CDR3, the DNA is TGTGCCAGCTCATCGGGACAGCCCGAGCAGTACTTC.